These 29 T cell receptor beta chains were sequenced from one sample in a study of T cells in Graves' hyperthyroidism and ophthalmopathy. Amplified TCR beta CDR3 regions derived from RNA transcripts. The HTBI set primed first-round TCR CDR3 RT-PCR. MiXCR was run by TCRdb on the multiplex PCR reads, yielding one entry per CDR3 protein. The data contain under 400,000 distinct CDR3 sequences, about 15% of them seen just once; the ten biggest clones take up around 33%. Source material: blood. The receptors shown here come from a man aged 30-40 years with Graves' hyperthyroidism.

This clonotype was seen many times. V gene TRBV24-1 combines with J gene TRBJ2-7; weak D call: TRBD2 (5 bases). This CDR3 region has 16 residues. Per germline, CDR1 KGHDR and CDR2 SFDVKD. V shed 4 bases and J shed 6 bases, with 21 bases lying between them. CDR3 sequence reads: CATSDPRDPTSREQYF. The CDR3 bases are TGTGCCACCAGTGACCCCCGGGATCCAACCTCCCGCGAGCAGTACTTC.

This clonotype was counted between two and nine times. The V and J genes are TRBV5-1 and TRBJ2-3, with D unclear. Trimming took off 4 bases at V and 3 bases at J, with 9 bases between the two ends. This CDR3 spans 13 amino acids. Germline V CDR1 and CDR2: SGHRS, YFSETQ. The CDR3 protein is CASSPQITDTQYF. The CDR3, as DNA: TGCGCCAGCAGCCCGCAGATTACAGATACGCAGTATTTT.

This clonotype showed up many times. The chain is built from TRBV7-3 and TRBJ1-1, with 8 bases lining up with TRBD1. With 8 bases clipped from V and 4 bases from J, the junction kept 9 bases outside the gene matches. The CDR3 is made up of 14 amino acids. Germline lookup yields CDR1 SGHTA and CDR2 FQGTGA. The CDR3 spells CASARTQGATEAFF. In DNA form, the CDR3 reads TGTGCCAGCGCTAGGACGCAGGGGGCCACTGAAGCTTTCTTT.

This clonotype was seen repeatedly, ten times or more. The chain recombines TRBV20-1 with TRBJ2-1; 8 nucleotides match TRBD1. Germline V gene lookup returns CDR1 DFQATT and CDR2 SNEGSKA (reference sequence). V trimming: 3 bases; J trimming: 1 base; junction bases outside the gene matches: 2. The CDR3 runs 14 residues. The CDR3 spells CSARTGASYNEQFF. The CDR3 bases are TGCAGTGCTAGGACAGGGGCATCCTACAATGAGCAGTTCTTC.

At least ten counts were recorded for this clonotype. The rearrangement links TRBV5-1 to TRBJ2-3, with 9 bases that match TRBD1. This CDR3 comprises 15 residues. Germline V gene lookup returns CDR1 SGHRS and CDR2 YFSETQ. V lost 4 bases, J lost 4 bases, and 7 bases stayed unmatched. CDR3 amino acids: CASSARDRVSDTQYF. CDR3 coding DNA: TGCGCCAGCAGCGCCCGGGACAGGGTTTCAGATACGCAGTATTTT. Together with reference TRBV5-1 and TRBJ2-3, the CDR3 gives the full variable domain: KAGVTQTPRYLIKTRGQQVTLSCSPISGHRSVSWYQQTPGQGLQFLFEYFSETQRNKGNFPGRFSGRQFSNSRSEMNVSTLELGDSALYLCASSARDRVSDTQYFGPGTRLTVL.

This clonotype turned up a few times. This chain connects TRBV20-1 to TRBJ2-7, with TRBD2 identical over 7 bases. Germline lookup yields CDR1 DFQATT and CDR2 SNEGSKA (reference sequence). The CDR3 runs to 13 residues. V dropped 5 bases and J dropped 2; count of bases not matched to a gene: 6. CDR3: CSAVSGKAYEQYF. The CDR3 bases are TGCAGTGCTGTAAGCGGGAAAGCCTACGAGCAGTACTTC.

CDR3 nucleotide sequence: TGTGCCAGCTCCTCCGGGCCTCCGCACGGGAATCAGCCCCAGCATTTT. Amino acids: CASSSGPPHGNQPQHF. This chain links TRBV18 with TRBJ1-5, with D hard to call. CDR1 and CDR2 from the germline V gene are KGHSH and LQKENI. The CDR3 runs to 16 residues. Trimming left V 6 bases short and J 4 bases short, with 19 bases between.

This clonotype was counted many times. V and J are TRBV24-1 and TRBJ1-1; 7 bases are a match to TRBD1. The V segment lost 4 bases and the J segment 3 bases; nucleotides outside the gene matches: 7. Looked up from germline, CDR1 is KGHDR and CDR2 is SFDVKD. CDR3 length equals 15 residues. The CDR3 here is CATSDSRRGDTEAFF. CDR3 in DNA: TGTGCCACCAGTGACTCTCGCAGGGGGGACACTGAAGCTTTCTTT.

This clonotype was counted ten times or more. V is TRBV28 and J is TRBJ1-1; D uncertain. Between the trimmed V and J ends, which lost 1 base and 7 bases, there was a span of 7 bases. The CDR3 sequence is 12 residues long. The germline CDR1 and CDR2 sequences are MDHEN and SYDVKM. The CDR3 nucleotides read TGTGCCAGCAGTTTATTCTCCAGTGAAGCTTTCTTT. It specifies CASSLFSSEAFF.

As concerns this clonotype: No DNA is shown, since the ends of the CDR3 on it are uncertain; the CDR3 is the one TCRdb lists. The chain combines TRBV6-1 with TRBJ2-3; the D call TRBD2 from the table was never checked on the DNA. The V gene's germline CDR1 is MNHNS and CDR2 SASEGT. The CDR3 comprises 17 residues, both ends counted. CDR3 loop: CASSTSVAGPDTDTQYF.

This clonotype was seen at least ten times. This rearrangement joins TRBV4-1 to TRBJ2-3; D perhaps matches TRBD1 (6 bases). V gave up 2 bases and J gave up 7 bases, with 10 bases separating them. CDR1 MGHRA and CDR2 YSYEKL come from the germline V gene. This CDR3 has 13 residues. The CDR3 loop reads CASSQTRGNTQYF. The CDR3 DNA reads TGCGCCAGCAGCCAAACCAGGGGAAATACGCAGTATTTT.

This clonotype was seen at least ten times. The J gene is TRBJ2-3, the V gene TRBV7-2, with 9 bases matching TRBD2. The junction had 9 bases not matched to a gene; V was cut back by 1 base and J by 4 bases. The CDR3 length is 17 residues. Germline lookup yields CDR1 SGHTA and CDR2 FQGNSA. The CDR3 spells CASSLGSAAGGSDTQYF. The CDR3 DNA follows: TGTGCCAGCAGCTTAGGTTCGGCAGCGGGAGGATCAGATACGCAGTATTTT.

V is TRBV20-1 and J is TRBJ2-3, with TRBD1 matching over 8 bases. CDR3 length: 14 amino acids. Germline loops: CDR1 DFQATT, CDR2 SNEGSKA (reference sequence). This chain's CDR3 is CSLLSTGVTDTQYF. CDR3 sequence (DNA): TGCAGCCTCCTCTCGACAGGGGTAACAGATACGCAGTATTTT.

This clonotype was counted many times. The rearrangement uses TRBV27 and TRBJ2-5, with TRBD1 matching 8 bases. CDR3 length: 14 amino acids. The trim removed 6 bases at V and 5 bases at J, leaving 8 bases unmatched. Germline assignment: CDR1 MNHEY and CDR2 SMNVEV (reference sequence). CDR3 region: CASSSNQGAETQYF. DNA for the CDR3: TGTGCCAGCAGCTCGAATCAGGGGGCCGAGACCCAGTACTTC.

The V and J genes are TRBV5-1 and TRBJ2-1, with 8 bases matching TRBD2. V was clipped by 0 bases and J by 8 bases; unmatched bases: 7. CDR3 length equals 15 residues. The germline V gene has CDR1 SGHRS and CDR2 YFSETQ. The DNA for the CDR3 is TGCGCCAGCAGCTTGGCAAGCGGGAGCAAGGATGAGCAGTTCTTC. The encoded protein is CASSLASGSKDEQFF.

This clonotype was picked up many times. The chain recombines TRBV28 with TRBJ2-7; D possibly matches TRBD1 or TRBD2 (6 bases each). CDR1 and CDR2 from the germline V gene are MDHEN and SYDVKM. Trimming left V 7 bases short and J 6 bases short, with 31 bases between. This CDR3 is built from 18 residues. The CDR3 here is CASTSLGVGGGAAGEQYF. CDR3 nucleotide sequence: TGTGCCAGCACCTCCCTGGGGGTAGGGGGAGGTGCCGCGGGCGAGCAGTACTTC.

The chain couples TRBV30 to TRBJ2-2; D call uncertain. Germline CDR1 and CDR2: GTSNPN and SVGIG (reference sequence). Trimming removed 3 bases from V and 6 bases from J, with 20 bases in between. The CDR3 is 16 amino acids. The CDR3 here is CAWRGRLGFGAGELFF. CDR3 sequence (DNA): TGTGCCTGGAGGGGTCGACTCGGATTTGGCGCCGGGGAGCTGTTTTTT.

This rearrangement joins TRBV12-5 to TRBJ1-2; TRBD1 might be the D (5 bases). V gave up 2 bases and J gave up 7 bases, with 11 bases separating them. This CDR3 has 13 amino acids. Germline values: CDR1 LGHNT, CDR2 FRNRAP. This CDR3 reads CASGLSRAPGYTF. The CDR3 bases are TGTGCTAGTGGTTTGTCCAGGGCCCCTGGCTACACCTTC.

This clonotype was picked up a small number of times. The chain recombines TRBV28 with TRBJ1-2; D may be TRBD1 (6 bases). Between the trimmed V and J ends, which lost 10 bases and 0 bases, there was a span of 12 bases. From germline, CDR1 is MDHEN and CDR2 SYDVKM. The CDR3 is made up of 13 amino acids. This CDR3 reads CATRDRTNYGYTF. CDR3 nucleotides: TGTGCCACCCGAGACAGGACTAACTATGGCTACACCTTC.

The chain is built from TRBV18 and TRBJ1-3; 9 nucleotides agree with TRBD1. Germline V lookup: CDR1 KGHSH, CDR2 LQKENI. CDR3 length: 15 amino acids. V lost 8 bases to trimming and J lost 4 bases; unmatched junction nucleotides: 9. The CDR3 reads CASTLQGAIGNTIYF. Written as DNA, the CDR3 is TGTGCCAGCACTCTACAGGGGGCGATAGGAAACACCATATATTTT.

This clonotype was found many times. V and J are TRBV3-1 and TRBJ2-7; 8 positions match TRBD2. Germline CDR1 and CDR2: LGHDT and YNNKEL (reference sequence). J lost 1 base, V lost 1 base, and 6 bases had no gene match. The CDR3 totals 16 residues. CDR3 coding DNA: TGTGCCAGCAGCCAAGCGCTAGCGGGCGCATCCTACGAGCAGTACTTC. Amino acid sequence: CASSQALAGASYEQYF.

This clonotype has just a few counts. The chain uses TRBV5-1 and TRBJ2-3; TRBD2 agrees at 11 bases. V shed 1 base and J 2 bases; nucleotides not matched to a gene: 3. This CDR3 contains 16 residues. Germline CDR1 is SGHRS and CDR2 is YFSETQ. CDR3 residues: CASSLRLAGSTDTQYF. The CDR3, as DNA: TGCGCCAGCAGCTTGCGACTAGCGGGGTCCACAGATACGCAGTATTTT. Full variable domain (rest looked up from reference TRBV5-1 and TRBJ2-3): KAGVTQTPRYLIKTRGQQVTLSCSPISGHRSVSWYQQTPGQGLQFLFEYFSETQRNKGNFPGRFSGRQFSNSRSEMNVSTLELGDSALYLCASSLRLAGSTDTQYFGPGTRLTVL.

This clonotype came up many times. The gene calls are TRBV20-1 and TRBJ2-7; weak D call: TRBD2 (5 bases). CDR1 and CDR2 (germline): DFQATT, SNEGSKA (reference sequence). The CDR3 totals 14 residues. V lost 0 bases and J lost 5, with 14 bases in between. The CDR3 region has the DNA TGCAGTGCTAGAGAGGGAGTAAACCGACACGAGCAGTACTTC. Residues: CSAREGVNRHEQYF.

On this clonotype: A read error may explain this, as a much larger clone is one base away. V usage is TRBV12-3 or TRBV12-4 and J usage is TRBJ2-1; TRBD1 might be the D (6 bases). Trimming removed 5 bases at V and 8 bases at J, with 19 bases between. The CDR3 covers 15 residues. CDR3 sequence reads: CASSRPLTGMDEQFF. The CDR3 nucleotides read TGTGCCAGCAGTCGACCACTAACAGGGATGGATGAGCAGTTCTTC.

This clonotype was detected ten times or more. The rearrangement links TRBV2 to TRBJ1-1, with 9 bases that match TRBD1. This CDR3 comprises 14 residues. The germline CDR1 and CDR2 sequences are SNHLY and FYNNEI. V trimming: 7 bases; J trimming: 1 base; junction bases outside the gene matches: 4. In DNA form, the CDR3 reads TGTGCCAGCAAGGGGACAGGGCCGAACACTGAAGCTTTCTTT. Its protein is CASKGTGPNTEAFF.

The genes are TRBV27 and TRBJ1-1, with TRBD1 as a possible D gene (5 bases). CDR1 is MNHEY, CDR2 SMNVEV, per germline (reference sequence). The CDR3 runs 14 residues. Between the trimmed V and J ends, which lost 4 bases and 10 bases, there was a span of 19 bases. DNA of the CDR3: TGTGCCAGCAGTTCAGACGGTCGGGGGGTAGGAGCTTTCTTT. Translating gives CASSSDGRGVGAFF.

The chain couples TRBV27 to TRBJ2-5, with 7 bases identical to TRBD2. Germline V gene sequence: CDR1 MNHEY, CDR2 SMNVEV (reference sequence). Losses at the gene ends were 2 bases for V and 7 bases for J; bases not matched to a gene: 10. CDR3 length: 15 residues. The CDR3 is CASSLNPGTIGTQYF. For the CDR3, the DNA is TGTGCCAGCAGTTTAAACCCCGGGACTATAGGGACCCAGTACTTC.

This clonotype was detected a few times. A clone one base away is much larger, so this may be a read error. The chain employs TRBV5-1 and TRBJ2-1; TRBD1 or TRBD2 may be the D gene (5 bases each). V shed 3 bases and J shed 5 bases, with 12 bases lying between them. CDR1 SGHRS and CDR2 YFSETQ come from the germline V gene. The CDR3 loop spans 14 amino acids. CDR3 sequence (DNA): TGCGCCAGCAGCTCCCGCCGGGGCCACAATGAGCAGTTCTTC. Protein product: CASSSRRGHNEQFF.

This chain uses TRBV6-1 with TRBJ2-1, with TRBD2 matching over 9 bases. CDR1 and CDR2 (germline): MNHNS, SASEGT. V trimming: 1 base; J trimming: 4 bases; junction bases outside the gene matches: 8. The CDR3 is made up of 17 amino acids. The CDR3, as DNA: TGTGCCAGCAGTGAAGAAGATAGCGGGAGTGGATACAATGAGCAGTTCTTC. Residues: CASSEEDSGSGYNEQFF.